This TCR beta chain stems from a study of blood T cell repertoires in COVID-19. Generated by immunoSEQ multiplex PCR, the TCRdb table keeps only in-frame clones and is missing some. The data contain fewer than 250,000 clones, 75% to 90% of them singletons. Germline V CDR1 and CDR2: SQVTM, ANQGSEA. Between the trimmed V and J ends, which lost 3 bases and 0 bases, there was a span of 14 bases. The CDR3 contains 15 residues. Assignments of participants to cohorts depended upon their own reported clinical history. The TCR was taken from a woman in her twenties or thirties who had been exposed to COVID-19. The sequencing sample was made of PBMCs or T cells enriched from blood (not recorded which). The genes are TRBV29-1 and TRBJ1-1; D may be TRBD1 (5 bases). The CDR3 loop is CSVEGTSPMNTEAFF. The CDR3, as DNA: TGCAGCGTTGAGGGGACTTCCCCGATGAACACTGAAGCTTTCTTT.